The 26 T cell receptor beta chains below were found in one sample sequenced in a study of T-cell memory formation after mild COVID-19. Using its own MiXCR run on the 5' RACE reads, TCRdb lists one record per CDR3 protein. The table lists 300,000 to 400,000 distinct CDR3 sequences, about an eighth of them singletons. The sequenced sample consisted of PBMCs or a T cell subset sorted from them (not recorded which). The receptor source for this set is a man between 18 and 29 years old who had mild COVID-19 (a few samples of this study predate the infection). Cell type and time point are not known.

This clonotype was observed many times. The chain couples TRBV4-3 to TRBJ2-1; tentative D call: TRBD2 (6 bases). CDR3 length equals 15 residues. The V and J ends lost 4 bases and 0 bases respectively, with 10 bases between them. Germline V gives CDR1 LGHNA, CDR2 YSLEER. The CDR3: CASSPGTASYNEQFF. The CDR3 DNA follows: TGCGCCAGCAGCCCCGGGACTGCCTCCTACAATGAGCAGTTCTTC.

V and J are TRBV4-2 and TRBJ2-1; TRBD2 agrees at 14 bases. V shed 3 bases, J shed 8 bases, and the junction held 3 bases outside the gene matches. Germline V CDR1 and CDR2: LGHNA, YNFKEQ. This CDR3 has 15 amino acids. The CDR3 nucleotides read TGTGCCAGCAGCCATGGACTAGCGGGGGGCTATGAGCAGTTCTTC. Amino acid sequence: CASSHGLAGGYEQFF.

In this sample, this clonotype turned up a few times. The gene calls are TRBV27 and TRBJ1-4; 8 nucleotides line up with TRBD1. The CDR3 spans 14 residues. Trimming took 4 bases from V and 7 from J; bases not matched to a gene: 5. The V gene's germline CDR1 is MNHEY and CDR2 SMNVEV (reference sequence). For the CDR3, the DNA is TGTGCCAGCAGTTCGGTGACAGGGGCTGAAAAACTGTTTTTT. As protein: CASSSVTGAEKLFF.

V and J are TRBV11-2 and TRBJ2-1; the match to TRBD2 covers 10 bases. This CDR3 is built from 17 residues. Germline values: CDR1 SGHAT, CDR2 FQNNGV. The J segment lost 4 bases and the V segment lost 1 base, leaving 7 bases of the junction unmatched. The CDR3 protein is CASSLGTSGVLYNEQFF. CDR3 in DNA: TGTGCCAGCAGCTTAGGAACTAGCGGGGTCTTGTACAATGAGCAGTTCTTC. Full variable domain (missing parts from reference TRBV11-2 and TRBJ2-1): EAGVAQSPRYKIIEKRQSVAFWCNPISGHATLYWYQQILGQGPKLLIQFQNNGVVDDSQLPKDRFSAERLKGVDSTLKIQPAKLEDSAVYLCASSLGTSGVLYNEQFFGPGTRLTVL.

Here the CDR3 DNA reads TGTGCCAGCCTATCCTCGGGCACTGAAGCTTTCTTT. Residues: CASLSSGTEAFF. This chain connects TRBV28 to TRBJ1-1; D is ambiguous. Germline V gene lookup returns CDR1 MDHEN and CDR2 SYDVKM. Trimming shortened V by 8 bases and J by 4 bases, and 11 bases separated the two germline ends. The CDR3 runs to 12 residues.

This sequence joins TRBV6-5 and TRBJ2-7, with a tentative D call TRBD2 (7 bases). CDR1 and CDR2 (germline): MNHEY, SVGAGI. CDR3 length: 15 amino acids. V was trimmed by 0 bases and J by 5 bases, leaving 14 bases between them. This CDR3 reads CASSYSGGAGDEQYV. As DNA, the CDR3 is TGTGCCAGCAGTTACTCAGGGGGGGCCGGGGACGAGCAGTACGTC.

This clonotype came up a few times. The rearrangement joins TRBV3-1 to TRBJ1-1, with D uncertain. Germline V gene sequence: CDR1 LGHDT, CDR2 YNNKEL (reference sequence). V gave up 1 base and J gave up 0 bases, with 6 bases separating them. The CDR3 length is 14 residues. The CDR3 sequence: CASSQGWMNTEAFF. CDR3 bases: TGTGCCAGCAGCCAAGGTTGGATGAACACTGAAGCTTTCTTT. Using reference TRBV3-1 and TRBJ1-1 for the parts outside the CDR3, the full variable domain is DTAVSQTPKYLVTQMGNDKSIKCEQNLGHDTMYWYKQDSKKFLKIMFSYNNKELIINETVPNRFSPKSPDKAHLNLHINSLELGDSAVYFCASSQGWMNTEAFFGQGTRLTVV.

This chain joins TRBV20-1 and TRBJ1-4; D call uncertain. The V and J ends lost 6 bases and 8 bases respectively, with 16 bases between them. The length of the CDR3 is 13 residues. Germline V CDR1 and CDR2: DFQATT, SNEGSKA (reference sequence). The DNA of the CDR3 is TGCAGTGCAGGCCCGACCCTAGGGGAAAAACTGTTTTTT. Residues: CSAGPTLGEKLFF.

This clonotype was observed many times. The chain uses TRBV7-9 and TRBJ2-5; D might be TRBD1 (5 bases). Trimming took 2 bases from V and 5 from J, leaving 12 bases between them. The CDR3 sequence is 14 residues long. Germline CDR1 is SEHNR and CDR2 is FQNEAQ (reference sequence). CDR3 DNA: TGTGCCAGCAGCTTACAGGGTTTTGGGGAGACCCAGTACTTC. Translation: CASSLQGFGETQYF.

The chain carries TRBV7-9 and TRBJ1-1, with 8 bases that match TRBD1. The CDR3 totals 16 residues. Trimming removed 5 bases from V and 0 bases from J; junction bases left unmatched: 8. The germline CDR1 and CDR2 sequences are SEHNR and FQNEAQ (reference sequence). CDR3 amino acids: CASSPGTGVVNTEAFF. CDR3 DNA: TGTGCCAGCAGCCCCGGGACAGGCGTTGTGAACACTGAAGCTTTCTTT.

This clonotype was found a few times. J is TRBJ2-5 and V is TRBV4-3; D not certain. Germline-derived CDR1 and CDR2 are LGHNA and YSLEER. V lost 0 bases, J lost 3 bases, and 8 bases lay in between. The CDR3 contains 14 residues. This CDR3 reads CASSQDFGEETQYF. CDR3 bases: TGCGCCAGCAGCCAAGATTTTGGAGAAGAGACCCAGTACTTC.

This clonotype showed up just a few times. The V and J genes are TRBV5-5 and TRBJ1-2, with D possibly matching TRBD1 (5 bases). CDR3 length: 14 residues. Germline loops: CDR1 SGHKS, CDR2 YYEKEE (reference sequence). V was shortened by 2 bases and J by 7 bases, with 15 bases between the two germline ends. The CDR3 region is CASSLGHADFGYTF. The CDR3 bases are TGTGCCAGCAGCTTAGGACACGCCGATTTTGGCTACACCTTC.

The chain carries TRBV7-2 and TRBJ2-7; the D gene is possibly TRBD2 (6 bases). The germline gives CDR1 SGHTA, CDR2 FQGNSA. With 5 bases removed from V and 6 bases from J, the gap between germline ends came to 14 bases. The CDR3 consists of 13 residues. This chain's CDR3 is CASSERSGPEQYF. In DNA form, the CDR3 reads TGTGCCAGCAGCGAGAGGAGCGGGCCCGAGCAGTACTTC.

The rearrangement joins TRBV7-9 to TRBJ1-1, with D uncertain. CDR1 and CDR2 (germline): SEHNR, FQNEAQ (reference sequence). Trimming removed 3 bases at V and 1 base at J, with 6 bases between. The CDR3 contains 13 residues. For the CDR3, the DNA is TGTGCCAGCAGCTTCGTAGAGAACACTGAAGCTTTCTTT. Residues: CASSFVENTEAFF.

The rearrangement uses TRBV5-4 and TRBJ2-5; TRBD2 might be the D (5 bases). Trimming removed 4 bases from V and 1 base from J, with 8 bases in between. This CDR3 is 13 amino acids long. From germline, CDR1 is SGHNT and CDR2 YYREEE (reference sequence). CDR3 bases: TGTGCCAGCAGCATGGCGGGCCAAGAGACCCAGTACTTC. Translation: CASSMAGQETQYF.

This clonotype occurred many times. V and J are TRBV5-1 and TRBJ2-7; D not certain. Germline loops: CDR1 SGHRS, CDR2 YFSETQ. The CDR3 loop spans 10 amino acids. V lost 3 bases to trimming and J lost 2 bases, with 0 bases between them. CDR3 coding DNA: TGCGCCAGCAGCTCCTACGAGCAGTACGTC. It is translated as CASSSYEQYV.

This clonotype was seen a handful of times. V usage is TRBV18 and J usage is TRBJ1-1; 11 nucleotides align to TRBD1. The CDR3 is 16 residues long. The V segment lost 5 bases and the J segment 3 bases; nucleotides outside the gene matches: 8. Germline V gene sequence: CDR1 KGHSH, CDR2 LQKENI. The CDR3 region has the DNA TGTGCCAGCTCAACCGGGACAGGGGGAAAGTACACTGAAGCTTTCTTT. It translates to CASSTGTGGKYTEAFF.

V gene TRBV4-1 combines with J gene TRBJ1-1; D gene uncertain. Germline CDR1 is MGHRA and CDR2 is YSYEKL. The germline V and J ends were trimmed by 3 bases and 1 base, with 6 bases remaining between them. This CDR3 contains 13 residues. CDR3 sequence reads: CASSQNKNTEAFF. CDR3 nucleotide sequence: TGCGCCAGCAGCCAGAACAAGAACACTGAAGCTTTCTTT.

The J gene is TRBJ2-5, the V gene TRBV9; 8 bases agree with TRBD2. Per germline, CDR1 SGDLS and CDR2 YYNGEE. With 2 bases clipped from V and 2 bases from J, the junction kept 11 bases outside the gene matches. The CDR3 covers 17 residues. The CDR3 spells CASSVGIGTRYQETQYF. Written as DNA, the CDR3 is TGTGCCAGCAGCGTTGGTATTGGGACTAGGTATCAAGAGACCCAGTACTTC.

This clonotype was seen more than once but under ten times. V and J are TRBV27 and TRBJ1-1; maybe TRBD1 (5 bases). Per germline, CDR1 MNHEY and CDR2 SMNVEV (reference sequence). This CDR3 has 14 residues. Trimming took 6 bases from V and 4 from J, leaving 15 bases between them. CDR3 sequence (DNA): TGTGCCAGCAGCCTGGGACGGCCGGTCACTGAAGCTTTCTTT. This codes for CASSLGRPVTEAFF.

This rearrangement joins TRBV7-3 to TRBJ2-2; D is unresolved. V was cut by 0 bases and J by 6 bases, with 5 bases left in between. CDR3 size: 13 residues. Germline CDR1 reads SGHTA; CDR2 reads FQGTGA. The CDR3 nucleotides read TGTGCCAGCAGCTTAACAGGGTCCGGGGAGCTGTTTTTT. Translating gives CASSLTGSGELFF. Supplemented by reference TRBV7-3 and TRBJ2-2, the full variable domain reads GAGVSQTPSNKVTEKGKYVELRCDPISGHTALYWYRQSLGQGPEFLIYFQGTGAADDSGLPNDRFFAVRPEGSVSTLKIQRTERGDSAVYLCASSLTGSGELFFGEGSRLTVL.

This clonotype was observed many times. The CDR3 bases are TGCGCCAGCAGCTTGGAGACAGGTCTTCTGTCAGTCTCCTACAATGAGCAGTTCTTC. Translating gives CASSLETGLLSVSYNEQFF. V gene TRBV5-1 combines with J gene TRBJ2-1, with D maybe TRBD1 (6 bases). The CDR3 has 19 residues. Deletions cut 0 bases from V and 0 bases from J, with 19 bases between. Germline CDR1 SGHRS, CDR2 YFSETQ.

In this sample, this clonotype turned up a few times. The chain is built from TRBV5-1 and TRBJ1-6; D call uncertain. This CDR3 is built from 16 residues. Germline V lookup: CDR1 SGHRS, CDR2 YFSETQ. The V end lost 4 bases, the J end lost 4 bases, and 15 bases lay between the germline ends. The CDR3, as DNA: TGCGCCAGCAGCAAGTCTTCTCAGCCGTATAATTCACCCCTCCACTTT. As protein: CASSKSSQPYNSPLHF.

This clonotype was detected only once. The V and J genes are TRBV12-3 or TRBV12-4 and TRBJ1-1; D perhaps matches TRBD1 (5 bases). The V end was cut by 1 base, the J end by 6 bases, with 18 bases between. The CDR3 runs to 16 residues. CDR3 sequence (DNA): TGTGCCAGCAGTTTAGTCCAGGGTCTAATGGGCGCTGAAGCTTTCTTT. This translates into CASSLVQGLMGAEAFF.

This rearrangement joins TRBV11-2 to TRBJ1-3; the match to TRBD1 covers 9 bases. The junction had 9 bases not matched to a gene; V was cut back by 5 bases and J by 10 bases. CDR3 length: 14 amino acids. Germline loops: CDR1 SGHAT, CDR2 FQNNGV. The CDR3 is CASSPAGTGRTIYF. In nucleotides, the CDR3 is TGTGCCAGCAGCCCGGCCGGGACAGGGAGGACCATATATTTT.

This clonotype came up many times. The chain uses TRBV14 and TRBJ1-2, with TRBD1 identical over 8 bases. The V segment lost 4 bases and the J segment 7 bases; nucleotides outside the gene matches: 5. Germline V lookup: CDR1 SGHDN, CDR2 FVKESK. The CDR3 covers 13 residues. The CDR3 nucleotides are TGTGCCAGCAGCCCTCGGACAGGGAGTGGCTACACCTTC. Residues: CASSPRTGSGYTF.